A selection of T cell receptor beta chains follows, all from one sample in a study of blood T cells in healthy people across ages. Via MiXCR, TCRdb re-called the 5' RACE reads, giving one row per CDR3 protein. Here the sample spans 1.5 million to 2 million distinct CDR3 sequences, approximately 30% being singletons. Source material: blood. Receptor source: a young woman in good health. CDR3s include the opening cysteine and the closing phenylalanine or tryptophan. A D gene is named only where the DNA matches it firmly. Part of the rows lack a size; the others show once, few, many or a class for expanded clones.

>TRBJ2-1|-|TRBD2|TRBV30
TGTGCCTGGAGACGGGGGGGACAACACAATGAGCAGTTCTTC
CAWRRGGQHNEQFF
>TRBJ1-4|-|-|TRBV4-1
TGCGCCAGCAGCTCTGGGACCTTGACTGGCGGAAAACTGTTTTTT
CASSSGTLTGGKLFF
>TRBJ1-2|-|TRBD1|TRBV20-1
TGCAGTGCTAGAGGTGGGACAGGAAGTAACTATGGCCACACCTTC
CSARGGTGSNYGHTF
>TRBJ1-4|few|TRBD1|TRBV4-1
TGCGCCAGCAGCCAAGAGACTCGGTTGGACAGGGAGAAGGAAAAACTGTTTTTT
CASSQETRLDREKEKLFF
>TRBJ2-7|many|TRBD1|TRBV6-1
TGTGCCAGCAGAGGGACAGGGCGTGGCGAGCAGTACTTC
CASRGTGRGEQYF
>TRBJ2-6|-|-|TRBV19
TGTGCCAGTAGTATGTCGAGCTCTGGGGCCAACGTCCTGACTTTC
CASSMSSSGANVLTF
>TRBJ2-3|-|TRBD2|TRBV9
TGTGCCAGCAGCGTCGGACTAGAAGCCCCAGATACGCAGTATTTT
CASSVGLEAPDTQYF
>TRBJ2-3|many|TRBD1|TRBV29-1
TGCAGCGTGGGACGACAGGGGAGAGATACGCAGTATTTT
CSVGRQGRDTQYF
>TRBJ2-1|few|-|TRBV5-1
TGCGCCAGCAGCCCCCCAAGTAGCGGCGAGCAGTTCTTC
CASSPPSSGEQFF
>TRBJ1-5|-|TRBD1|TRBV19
TGTGCCAGTAGTAGAGACAGGGGAGGTTATCAGCCCCAGCATTTT
CASSRDRGGYQPQHF
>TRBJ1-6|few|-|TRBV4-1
TGCGCCAGCAGCCAAGAACCGCCAGGGAATAATTCACCCCTCCACTTT
CASSQEPPGNNSPLHF
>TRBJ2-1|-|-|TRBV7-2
TGTGCCAGCAGGGGATTCGGCTCCTACAATGAGCAGTTCTTC
CASRGFGSYNEQFF
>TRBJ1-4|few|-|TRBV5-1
TGCGCCAGCAGCTTGGATCAGGGGAGTGAAAAACTGTTTTTT
CASSLDQGSEKLFF
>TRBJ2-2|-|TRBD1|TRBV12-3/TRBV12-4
TGTGCCAGCAGGATGACAGGGTCGAACACCGGGGAGCTGTTTTTT
CASRMTGSNTGELFF
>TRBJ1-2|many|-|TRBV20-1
TGCAGTGCTAGAGAGGTCTATGGCTACACCTTC
CSAREVYGYTF
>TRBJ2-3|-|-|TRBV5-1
TGCGCCAGCAGCTTGGAGGGGGTACGGGAAAAACTGTATTTT
CASSLEGVREKLYF
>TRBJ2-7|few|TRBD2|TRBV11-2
TGTGCCAGCAGCTTCCCTAGCGGGGGATACTACGAGCAGTACTTC
CASSFPSGGYYEQYF
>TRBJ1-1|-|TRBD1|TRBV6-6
TGTGCCAGCAGTTACGGGGACAGTAGGGGCACTGAAGCTTTCTTT
CASSYGDSRGTEAFF
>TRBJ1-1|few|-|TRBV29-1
TGCAGCGTTGAAGGGCAGCAGATGGCTTTCTTT
CSVEGQQMAFF
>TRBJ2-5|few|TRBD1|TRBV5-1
TGCGCCAGCAGCTTGACGACAGGGGCGGATGAGACCCAGTACTTC
CASSLTTGADETQYF
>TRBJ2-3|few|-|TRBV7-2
TGTGCCAGCAGCTTAGACATGGGGAGATCGCAGTATTTT
CASSLDMGRSQYF
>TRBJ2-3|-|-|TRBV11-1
TGTGCCAGCAGCTTAGCGCGATATACGCAGTATTTT
CASSLARYTQYF
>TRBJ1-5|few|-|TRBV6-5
TGTGCCAGCAGTTATGAGCACAGCCTAGGGCCCCAGCATTTT
CASSYEHSLGPQHF
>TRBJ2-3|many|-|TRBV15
TGTGCCACCAGCAGGGTGAGACAGGCAGGACGCACAGATACGCAGTATTTT
CATSRVRQAGRTDTQYF
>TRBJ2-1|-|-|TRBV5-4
TGTGCCAGCACCCCGACCCGTAACGGAAATGAGCAGTTCTTC
CASTPTRNGNEQFF
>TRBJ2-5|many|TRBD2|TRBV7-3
TGTGCCAGCAGCTTAACGGGCCGGGGGGGCGGAGAGACCCAGTACTTC
CASSLTGRGGGETQYF
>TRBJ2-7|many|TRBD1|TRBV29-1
TGCAGCGTTGGGGGGAGGCAGGGGGCTTACGAGCAGTACTTC
CSVGGRQGAYEQYF
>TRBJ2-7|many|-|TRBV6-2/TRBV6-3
TGTGCCAGCACGGAACAGGGCGACGAGCAGTACTTC
CASTEQGDEQYF
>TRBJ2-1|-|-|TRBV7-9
TGTGCCAGCAGCTCCGCCTACAGGGATTCCTACAATGAGCAGTTCTTC
CASSSAYRDSYNEQFF
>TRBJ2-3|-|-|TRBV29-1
TGCAGCGCCCAACTCAGATCTAGCACAGATACGCAGTATTTT
CSAQLRSSTDTQYF
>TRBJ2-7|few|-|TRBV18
TGTGCCAGCTCACCGGCGGAGGGGGAGACCCAGTCCTACGAGCAGTACTTC
CASSPAEGETQSYEQYF
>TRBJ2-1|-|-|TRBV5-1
TGCGCCAGCTCGGACAGCCTACTGGGGCATGAGCAGTTCTTC
CASSDSLLGHEQFF
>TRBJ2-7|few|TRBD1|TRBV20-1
TGCAGTGCCAGGACAGGGAACACCTACGAGCAGTACTTC
CSARTGNTYEQYF
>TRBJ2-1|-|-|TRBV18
TGTGCCAGCTCACAGGACGCTGGCAATGAGCAGTTCTTC
CASSQDAGNEQFF
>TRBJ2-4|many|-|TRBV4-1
TGCGCCAGCAGCCAAGACGGGTCTGCCGGCAAAAACATTCAGTACTTC
CASSQDGSAGKNIQYF
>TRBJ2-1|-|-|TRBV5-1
TGCGCCAGCAGCTTGTCCGCGGTTTCCTACAATGAGCAGTTCTTC
CASSLSAVSYNEQFF
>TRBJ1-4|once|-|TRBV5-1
TGCGCCAGCAGCTTGGGTGGAACTAATGAAAAACAGTTTTTT
CASSLGGTNEKQFF
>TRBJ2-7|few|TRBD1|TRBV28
TGTGCCAGCAGCTCGGCGTCACAGGGGGCGTACGAGCAGTACTTC
CASSSASQGAYEQYF
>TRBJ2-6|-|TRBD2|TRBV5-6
TGTGCCAGCAGCTTGGGAGCGGGGCAAAGCTCTGGGGCCAACGTCCTGACTTTC
CASSLGAGQSSGANVLTF
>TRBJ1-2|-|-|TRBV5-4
TGTGCCAGCAGAATGGGAGGCAGGAGCTGTGGCTACACCTTC
CASRMGGRSCGYTF
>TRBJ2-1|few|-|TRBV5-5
TGTGCCACCACAACCGGGGGAATTTACAATGAGCAGTTCTTC
CATTTGGIYNEQFF
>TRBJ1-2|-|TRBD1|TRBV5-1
TGCGCCAGCAGCTCCCCCGGGACAGGGGAAAGCTATGGCTACACCTTC
CASSSPGTGESYGYTF